This TCR beta chain was captured in a study of blood T cell repertoires in COVID-19. Overall study context: Sites across the United States, Italy and Spain contributed samples from acute and convalescent COVID-19.

Seattle cases were enrolled at active infection and followed longitudinally. Original methodology: Using reference gene primer amplification, nucleated cell counts were estimated. The table came from immunoSEQ multiplex PCR; TCRdb's copy has only in-frame clones and leaves some out. Clonal size and the V and J genes are those of that table, whereas D and trimming came from the DNA. The top ten hold around 9.6% of the sample, which has around 80,000 clones, about 82% seen once. The CDR3 is 19 amino acids. Trimming stripped 0 bases from V and 0 bases from J, with 18 bases between. CDR1 and CDR2 (germline): SGHDN, FVKESK.

The sample comprised peripheral blood. The chain links TRBV14 to TRBJ2-4, with D perhaps TRBD2 (6 bases). This clonotype was obtained from a man aged 50 to 59 with COVID-19, enrolled during active disease. The DNA for the CDR3 is TGTGCCAGCAGCCAAGAGATCAGGGACTCCTCTTTAGCCAAAAACATTCAGTACTTC. Translation gives CASSQEIRDSSLAKNIQYF. Combining the CDR3 with reference TRBV14 and TRBJ2-4 gives the whole variable domain EAGVTQFPSHSVIEKGQTVTLRCDPISGHDNLYWYRRVMGKEIKFLLHFVKESKQDESGMPNNRFLAERTGGTYSTLKVQPAELEDSGVYFCASSQEIRDSSLAKNIQYFGAGTRLSVL.